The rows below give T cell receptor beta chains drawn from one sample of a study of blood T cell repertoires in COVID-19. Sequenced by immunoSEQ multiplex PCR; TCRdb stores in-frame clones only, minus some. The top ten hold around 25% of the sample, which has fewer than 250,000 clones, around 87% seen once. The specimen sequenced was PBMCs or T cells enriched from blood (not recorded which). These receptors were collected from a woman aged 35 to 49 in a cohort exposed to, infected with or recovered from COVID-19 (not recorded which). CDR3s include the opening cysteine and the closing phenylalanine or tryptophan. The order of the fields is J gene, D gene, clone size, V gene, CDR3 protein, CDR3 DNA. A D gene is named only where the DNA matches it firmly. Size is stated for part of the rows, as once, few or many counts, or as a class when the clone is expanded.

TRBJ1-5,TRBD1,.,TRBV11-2,CASSLGARGDQPQHF,TGTGCCAGCAGCTTAGGTGCCAGGGGGGATCAGCCCCAGCATTTT
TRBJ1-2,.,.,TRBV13,CASSSSSRDTYGYTF,TGTGCCAGCAGCTCTTCAAGCCGGGACACCTATGGCTACACCTTC
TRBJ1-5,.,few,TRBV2,CASRPDSGGNQPQHF,TGTGCCAGCAGGCCCGATTCAGGTGGCAATCAGCCCCAGCATTTT
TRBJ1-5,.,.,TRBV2,CASSAGGRMRSNQPQHF,TGTGCCAGCAGTGCGGGGGGGCGGATGAGGAGCAATCAGCCCCAGCATTTT
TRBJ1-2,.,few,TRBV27,CASSLWVGDPYGYTF,TGTGCCAGCAGTTTATGGGTAGGGGATCCCTATGGCTACACCTTC
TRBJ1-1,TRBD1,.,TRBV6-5,CASRWDSLNTEAFF,TGTGCCAGCAGGTGGGACAGTCTGAACACTGAAGCTTTCTTT
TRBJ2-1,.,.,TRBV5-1,CASSLQRPFYNEQFF,TGCGCCAGCAGCTTGCAGCGGCCCTTCTACAATGAGCAGTTCTTC
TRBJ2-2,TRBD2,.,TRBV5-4,CASSLERGTNTGELFF,TGTGCCAGCAGCTTGGAGCGGGGAACGAACACCGGGGAGCTGTTTTTT
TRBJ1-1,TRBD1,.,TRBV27,CASSLKGTGEAFF,TGTGCCAGCAGTTTAAAAGGGACAGGAGAAGCTTTCTTT
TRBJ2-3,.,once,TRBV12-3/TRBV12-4,CASSLAPPDTQYF,TGTGCCAGCAGTTTGGCCCCCCCTGATACGCAGTATTTT
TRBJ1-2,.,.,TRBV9,CASSVDLGRNYGYTF,TGTGCCAGCAGCGTAGATCTGGGGCGTAACTATGGCTACACCTTC
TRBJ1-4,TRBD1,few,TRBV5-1,CASSLTGTDNEKLFF,TGCGCCAGCAGCCTAACCGGGACAGATAATGAAAAACTGTTTTTT
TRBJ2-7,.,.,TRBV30,CAWGPSGVHEQYF,TGTGCCTGGGGGCCCTCAGGGGTCCACGAGCAGTACTTC
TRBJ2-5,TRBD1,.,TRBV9,CASSAPGGRETQYF,TGTGCCAGCAGCGCCCCAGGGGGTCGGGAGACCCAGTACTTC
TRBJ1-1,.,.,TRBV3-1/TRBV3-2,CASSRQPTNTEAFF,TGTGCCAGCAGCAGACAGCCAACGAACACTGAAGCTTTCTTT
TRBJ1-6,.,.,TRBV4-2,CASSQDTGRGIPLHF,TGTGCCAGCAGCCAAGATACCGGGAGGGGAATACCCCTCCACTTT
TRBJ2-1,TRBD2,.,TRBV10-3,CAIRPGLAGGPDSYNEQFF,TGTGCCATCAGACCGGGACTAGCGGGAGGGCCGGACTCCTACAATGAGCAGTTCTTC
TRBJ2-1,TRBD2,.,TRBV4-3,CASSHQPTSGSYNEQFF,TGCGCCAGCAGCCATCAGCCCACTAGCGGGAGCTACAATGAGCAGTTCTTC
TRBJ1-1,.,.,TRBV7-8,CASSLIDMNTEAFF,TGTGCCAGCAGCTTAATCGACATGAACACTGAAGCTTTCTTT
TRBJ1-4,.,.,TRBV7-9,CASSPDREYEKLFF,TGTGCCAGCAGTCCTGACAGAGAGTACGAAAAACTGTTTTTT
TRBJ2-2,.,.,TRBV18,CASSPAISGVGGELFF,TGTGCCAGCTCACCAGCGATTAGCGGAGTCGGCGGGGAGCTGTTTTTT
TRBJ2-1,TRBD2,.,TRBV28,CASSLVTSGNNEQFF,TGTGCCAGCAGTTTAGTTACTAGCGGTAACAATGAGCAGTTCTTC
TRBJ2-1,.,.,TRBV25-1,CASSERNREEQFF,TGTGCCAGCAGTGAAAGGAATAGGGAGGAGCAGTTCTTC
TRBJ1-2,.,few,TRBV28,CASSAPGLNTF,TGTGCCAGCAGTGCTCCGGGACTTAACACCTTC
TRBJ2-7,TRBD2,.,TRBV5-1,CASRLAGKPYEQYF,TGCGCCAGCAGGCTAGCGGGAAAACCCTACGAGCAGTACTTC
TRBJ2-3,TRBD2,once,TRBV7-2,CASSQGLASDTQYF,TGTGCCAGCAGCCAGGGACTAGCTTCAGATACGCAGTATTTT
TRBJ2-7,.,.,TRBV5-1,CASSLDGGTYEQYF,TGCGCCAGCAGCTTGGATGGGGGCACCTACGAGCAGTACTTC
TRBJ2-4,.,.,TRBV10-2,CASSESETGKNIQYF,TGCGCCAGCAGTGAGTCGGAGACGGGGAAAAACATTCAGTACTTC
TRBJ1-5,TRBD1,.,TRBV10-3,CAISESGGGSNQPQHF,TGTGCCATCAGTGAATCAGGGGGCGGCAGCAATCAGCCCCAGCATTTT
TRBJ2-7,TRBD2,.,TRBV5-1,CASSPRLAGSYEQYF,TGCGCCAGCAGCCCGAGACTAGCGGGATCCTACGAGCAGTACTTC
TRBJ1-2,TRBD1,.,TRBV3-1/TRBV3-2,CASSNNYRGGTNGYTF,TGTGCCAGCAGCAACAATTACAGGGGGGGAACTAATGGCTACACCTTC
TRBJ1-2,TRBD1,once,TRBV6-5,CARRGQHNYGYTF,TGTGCCAGAAGGGGACAGCATAACTATGGCTACACCTTC
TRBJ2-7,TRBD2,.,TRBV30,CAWSSSGNNYEQYF,TGTGCCTGGAGTTCTAGCGGGAATAACTACGAGCAGTACTTC
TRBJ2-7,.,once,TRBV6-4,CATRARSYEQYF,TGTGCCACCCGCGCGAGGTCCTACGAGCAGTACTTC
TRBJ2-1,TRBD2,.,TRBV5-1,CASSSEGSLAGALSSYNEQFF,TGCGCCAGCAGCTCGGAAGGTTCCCTAGCGGGGGCCTTGAGCTCCTACAATGAGCAGTTCTTC
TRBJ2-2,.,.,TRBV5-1,CASSTGLLANTGELFF,TGCGCCAGCAGCACGGGACTCCTCGCGAACACCGGGGAGCTGTTTTTT
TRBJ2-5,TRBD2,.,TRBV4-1,CASSDLAGGQETQYF,TGCGCCAGCAGCGACCTAGCGGGGGGGCAAGAGACCCAGTACTTC